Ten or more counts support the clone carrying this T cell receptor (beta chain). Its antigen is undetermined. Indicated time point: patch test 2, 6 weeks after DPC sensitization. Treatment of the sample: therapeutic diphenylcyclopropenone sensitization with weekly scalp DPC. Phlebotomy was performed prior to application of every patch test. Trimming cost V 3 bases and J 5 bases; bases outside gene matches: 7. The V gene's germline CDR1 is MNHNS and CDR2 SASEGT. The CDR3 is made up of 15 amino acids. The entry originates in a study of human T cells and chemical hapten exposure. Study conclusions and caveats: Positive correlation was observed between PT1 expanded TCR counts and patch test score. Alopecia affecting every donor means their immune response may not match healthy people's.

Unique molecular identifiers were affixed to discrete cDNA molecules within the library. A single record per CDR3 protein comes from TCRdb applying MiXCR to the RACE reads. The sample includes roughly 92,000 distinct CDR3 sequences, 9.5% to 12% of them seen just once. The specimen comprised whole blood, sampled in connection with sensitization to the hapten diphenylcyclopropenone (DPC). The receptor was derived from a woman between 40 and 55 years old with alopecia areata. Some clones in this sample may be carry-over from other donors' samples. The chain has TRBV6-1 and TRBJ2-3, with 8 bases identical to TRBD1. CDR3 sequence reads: CASSDRGHKGDTQYF. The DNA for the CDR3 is TGTGCCAGCAGTGACAGGGGGCATAAGGGAGATACGCAGTATTTT.